The clone carrying this T cell receptor beta chain was observed once. Its antigen remains unidentified. PCR amplification relied on 60 Vbeta primers (plus 13 Jbeta primers). The method was immunoSEQ multiplex PCR; TCRdb's version includes in-frame clones alone and lacks a portion of them. The sample carries roughly 300,000 clones, 86% recorded once. This sample stems from a study of cytomegalovirus exposure and HLA in healthy donors. The study's findings and limits: In a later analysis, common viral pathogens appeared linked to several of the most significant clusters.

The sequence was collected from a man in his forties or fifties in good health and CMV-seropositive. Sequencing input: PBMCs.

Written as DNA, the CDR3 is TGTGCCAGCAGCCTAACTAGCGGGATTTCCTACAATGAGCAGTTCTTC. It yields the protein CASSLTSGISYNEQFF. The V and J genes are TRBV7-2 and TRBJ2-1; 10 bases match TRBD2. Per the germline V gene, CDR1 is SGHTA and CDR2 is FQGNSA. There are 16 residues in the CDR3. V was pared by 5 bases and J by 1 base, with 5 bases of the junction left unmatched. Filled out from reference TRBV7-2 and TRBJ2-1, the complete variable domain reads GAGVSQSPSNKVTEKGKDVELRCDPISGHTALYWYRQSLGQGLEFLIYFQGNSAPDKSGLPSDRFSAERTGGSVSTLTIQRTQQEDSAVYLCASSLTSGISYNEQFFGPGTRLTVL.